A single sample gave rise to the 15 T cell receptor beta chains below, sequenced in a study of T cell responses to AZD1222 COVID-19 vaccine. Repertoires were generated with immunoSEQ multiplex PCR, while TCRdb's copy carries only in-frame clones and drops some. The sample carries 150,000 or so clones, approximately 90% recorded once. Sequencing was performed on peripheral blood, taken on day 0 of AZD1222 vaccination. Every receptor here comes from an adult in good health.

This clone showed up just a few times. The rearrangement links TRBV7-2 to TRBJ1-1; tentative D call: TRBD1 (5 bases). The CDR3 is made up of 15 amino acids. Trimming stripped 5 bases from V and 6 bases from J, with 19 bases between. Germline CDR1 SGHTA, CDR2 FQGNSA. CDR3 nucleotides: TGTGCCAGCAGCCGGGGCGGGGGAGGAATTGCTGAAGCTTTCTTT. Amino acids: CASSRGGGGIAEAFF.

As for this clone: Other DNA sequences in the sample encode the same CDR3. The V call is TRBV12-3 or TRBV12-4, the J call TRBJ1-3; D gene ambiguous. Deletions cut 2 bases from V and 3 bases from J, with 2 bases between. This CDR3 contains 12 residues. The CDR3 here is CASSLFGNTIYF. The CDR3 DNA sequence: TGTGCCAGCAGTTTATTTGGAAACACCATATATTTT.

The CDR3 DNA follows: TGTGCCAGTAGTCCAACCTTTACCGGGGAGCTGTTTTTT. Amino acid sequence: CASSPTFTGELFF. V is TRBV19 and J is TRBJ2-2; D unresolved. The V gene's germline CDR1 is LNHDA and CDR2 SQIVND (reference sequence). Trimming removed 5 bases at V and 5 bases at J, with 9 bases between. The CDR3 runs 13 residues.

V and J are TRBV7-9 and TRBJ2-3; no definite D call. The length of the CDR3 is 13 residues. Trimming took off 1 base at V and 3 bases at J, with 5 bases between the two ends. Germline lookup yields CDR1 SEHNR and CDR2 FQNEAQ (reference sequence). The CDR3 protein is CASSLVGTDTQYF. CDR3 nucleotide sequence: TGTGCCAGCAGCTTAGTCGGGACAGATACGCAGTATTTT.

This rearrangement joins TRBV5-1 to TRBJ2-1; 15 bases line up with TRBD2. The V gene end was trimmed by 3 bases and the J gene end by 7 bases; junction bases not matched to a gene: 11. The CDR3 is 18 residues long. CDR1 SGHRS and CDR2 YFSETQ come from the germline V gene. The chain's CDR3 is CASSSGTSGRFIKNEQFF. In DNA form, the CDR3 reads TGCGCCAGCAGCTCCGGGACTAGCGGGAGGTTTATCAAAAATGAGCAGTTCTTC. Using reference TRBV5-1 and TRBJ2-1 for the parts outside the CDR3, the full variable domain is KAGVTQTPRYLIKTRGQQVTLSCSPISGHRSVSWYQQTPGQGLQFLFEYFSETQRNKGNFPGRFSGRQFSNSRSEMNVSTLELGDSALYLCASSSGTSGRFIKNEQFFGPGTRLTVL.

This clone appeared once. The rearrangement uses TRBV5-1 and TRBJ1-3; D might be TRBD1 (6 bases). The V gene's germline CDR1 is SGHRS and CDR2 YFSETQ. The CDR3 has 14 residues. Trimming removed 4 bases at V and 2 bases at J, with 10 bases between. This CDR3 is CASSGGGTGNTIYF. The CDR3 DNA reads as TGCGCCAGCAGCGGAGGGGGGACTGGAAACACCATATATTTT.

This chain connects TRBV5-1 to TRBJ1-1; 7 positions match TRBD1. CDR1 is SGHRS, CDR2 YFSETQ, per germline. V shed 0 bases and J 4 bases; nucleotides not matched to a gene: 12. This CDR3 contains 17 residues. Here the CDR3 reads CASSLDGTGRGSTEAFF. The CDR3 DNA sequence: TGCGCCAGCAGCTTGGATGGGACCGGCAGGGGGAGCACTGAAGCTTTCTTT. Full variable domain (missing parts from reference TRBV5-1 and TRBJ1-1): KAGVTQTPRYLIKTRGQQVTLSCSPISGHRSVSWYQQTPGQGLQFLFEYFSETQRNKGNFPGRFSGRQFSNSRSEMNVSTLELGDSALYLCASSLDGTGRGSTEAFFGQGTRLTVV.

This sequence joins TRBV19 and TRBJ1-5; the D is unclear. Germline V gene data show CDR1 as LNHDA and CDR2 as SQIVND (reference sequence). The CDR3 contains 13 residues. V gave up 3 bases and J gave up 3 bases, with 6 bases separating them. CDR3 DNA sequence: TGTGCCAGTAGTATTACGGACAATCAGCCCCAGCATTTT. It yields the protein CASSITDNQPQHF.

The rearrangement joins TRBV9 to TRBJ2-2; D possibly corresponds to TRBD2 (6 bases). V was trimmed by 0 bases and J by 10 bases, leaving 13 bases between them. The CDR3 totals 14 residues. Germline V lookup: CDR1 SGDLS, CDR2 YYNGEE. The CDR3 sequence is CASSVGGGRKELFF. Written as DNA, the CDR3 is TGTGCCAGCAGCGTAGGGGGAGGAAGAAAGGAGCTGTTTTTT.

The chain carries TRBV24-1 and TRBJ2-5, with 8 positions matching TRBD1. Germline V gene sequence: CDR1 KGHDR, CDR2 SFDVKD. V lost 4 bases, J lost 5 bases, and 5 bases stayed unmatched. The CDR3 contains 14 residues. The CDR3 DNA reads TGTGCCACCAGTGAAGCCGGGACAGGTGAGACCCAGTACTTC. It specifies CATSEAGTGETQYF.

The rearrangement joins TRBV12-3 or TRBV12-4 to TRBJ2-1; 7 nucleotides align to TRBD1. The CDR3 extends over 12 amino acids. V lost 8 bases, J lost 7 bases, and 5 bases stayed unmatched. The CDR3 DNA follows: TGTGCCAGCTATTACAGGGGTAATGAGCAGTTCTTC. Its translation is CASYYRGNEQFF.

The count of this clone is one. The chain carries TRBV19 and TRBJ1-1, with D possibly matching TRBD1 (5 bases). CDR3 length: 14 residues. V was clipped by 10 bases and J by 3 bases, with 18 bases between them. CDR1 and CDR2 (germline): LNHDA, SQIVND (reference sequence). CDR3: CATSKMGVDTEAFF. DNA of the CDR3: TGTGCCACCTCCAAAATGGGGGTCGACACTGAAGCTTTCTTT.

This chain uses TRBV7-9 with TRBJ2-5, with D tentatively TRBD2 (6 bases). The CDR3 runs to 13 residues. V shed 9 bases and J shed 4 bases, with 15 bases lying between them. Germline V gives CDR1 SEHNR, CDR2 FQNEAQ (reference sequence). CDR3 nucleotide sequence: TGTGCCAGTACTAGACTAGTCGGAGAGACCCAGTACTTC. Translation gives CASTRLVGETQYF.

This chain connects TRBV28 to TRBJ2-7, with a possible D match to TRBD2 (6 bases). V lost 3 bases and J 2 bases, leaving 14 bases between the germline ends. CDR1 is MDHEN and CDR2 is SYDVKM in the germline V gene. This CDR3 is built from 15 residues. CDR3 sequence reads: CASSFRRARAYEQYF. CDR3 DNA sequence: TGTGCCAGCAGTTTCAGGAGGGCAAGGGCCTACGAGCAGTACTTC.

V gene TRBV3-1 (or the pseudogene TRBV3-2) combines with J gene TRBJ1-6; the D is unclear. This CDR3 has 12 amino acids. Germline V gives CDR1 LGHDT, CDR2 YNNKEL (reference sequence). The V end lost 6 bases, the J end lost 7 bases, and 7 bases lay between the germline ends. The CDR3 nucleotides are TGTGCCAGCAGGCGACTGAATTCACCCCTCCACTTT. Translating gives CASRRLNSPLHF.